This T cell receptor (beta chain) is from a study of cytomegalovirus exposure and HLA in healthy donors. Study conclusions and caveats: Highly shared variants forming one cluster were likely a sequencing artifact. Several V segments, TRBV6-2 and TRBV6-3 among them, could not be told apart and were dropped.

This clone was observed a handful of times. The antigen is undetermined. One end of the junction fails to match germline, which may point to a read error. Researchers ran the PCR with 60 Vbeta and 13 Jbeta primers. TCRdb's table, derived via immunoSEQ multiplex PCR, lists solely in-frame clones and lacks some. Of some 150,000 clones in the sample, roughly 74% were seen once. Per the germline V gene, CDR1 is MNHNS and CDR2 is SASEGT. This CDR3 contains 13 residues. Sequenced sample: PBMCs. J is TRBJ2-6 and V is TRBV6-1; D call uncertain. This TCR derives from a man between 18 and 35 years old in good health and CMV-seronegative. The CDR3 region has the DNA TGTGCCAGCAATTTTCTTCAGGCCAACGGCCTGACTTTC. As protein: CASNFLQANGLTF.